These 30 T cell receptor beta chains originate from one sample sequenced in a study of blood T cell repertoires in COVID-19. Sequencing used immunoSEQ multiplex PCR; TCRdb keeps in-frame clones, though not all of them. This table holds approximately 450,000 clones, more than 80% found once. The source material was PBMCs or T cells enriched from blood (not recorded which). The receptor set was obtained from a man younger than 40 who had recovered from COVID-19.

This clone appeared many times. This sequence joins TRBV4-2 and TRBJ1-6, with D possibly matching TRBD1 (5 bases). Germline V gene lookup returns CDR1 LGHNA and CDR2 YNFKEQ. The CDR3 spans 12 residues. V lost 1 base and J 14 bases, leaving 9 bases between the germline ends. The CDR3 reads CASSQVGEALHF. In DNA form, the CDR3 reads TGTGCCAGCAGCCAAGTGGGGGAGGCCCTCCACTTT.

The DNA for the CDR3 is TGTGCCAGCAGCTTGAGGTTAGCGTGGGAGCAGTACTTC. Its protein product is CASSLRLAWEQYF. The chain links TRBV13 to TRBJ2-7; TRBD2 is a possible D gene (5 bases). Trimming shortened V by 3 bases and J by 7 bases, and 13 bases separated the two germline ends. This CDR3 comprises 13 residues. Germline CDR1 and CDR2: PRHDT and FYEKMQ (reference sequence).

V usage is TRBV30 and J usage is TRBJ2-7; TRBD2 matches 8 bases. Germline-derived CDR1 and CDR2 are GTSNPN and SVGIG (reference sequence). With V trimmed by 5 bases and J by 6 bases, 6 bases remained unmatched. CDR3 size: 12 residues. The CDR3 sequence is CAWGRGGFEQYF. CDR3 coding DNA: TGTGCCTGGGGCCGGGGGGGGTTCGAGCAGTACTTC.

This clone was recorded once. The chain uses TRBV9 and TRBJ2-5, with 9 bases aligning to TRBD2. Trimming removed 0 bases from V and 2 bases from J; junction bases left unmatched: 8. The CDR3 runs 17 residues. The germline V gene encodes CDR1 SGDLS and CDR2 YYNGEE. CDR3 residues: CASSVGWTSELQETQYF. As DNA, the CDR3 is TGTGCCAGCAGCGTAGGGTGGACTAGCGAATTACAAGAGACCCAGTACTTC.

The V gene is TRBV18, the J gene TRBJ2-5, with no clear D. From germline, CDR1 is KGHSH and CDR2 LQKENI. The CDR3 runs to 13 residues. Trimming removed 3 bases at V and 1 base at J, with 6 bases between. The CDR3 here is CASSPGSQETQYF. CDR3 bases: TGTGCCAGCTCACCGGGCAGCCAAGAGACCCAGTACTTC.

V gene TRBV4-2 combines with J gene TRBJ2-7; 8 positions match TRBD1. The J segment lost 7 bases and the V segment lost 0 bases, leaving 11 bases of the junction unmatched. The CDR3 has 16 residues. The germline CDR1 and CDR2 sequences are LGHNA and YNFKEQ. CDR3 DNA sequence: TGTGCCAGCAGCCAAGATTTGGGGACAGGAAGGGGGGAGCAGTACTTC. Residues: CASSQDLGTGRGEQYF.

The J gene is TRBJ2-2, the V gene TRBV3-1 (or the pseudogene TRBV3-2); maybe TRBD2 (6 bases). V lost 3 bases to trimming and J lost 2 bases, with 10 bases between them. Germline V gene sequence: CDR1 LGHDT, CDR2 YNNKEL (reference sequence). The CDR3 spans 15 residues. This chain's CDR3 is CASSQRGANTGELFF. CDR3 coding DNA: TGTGCCAGCAGCCAGCGGGGTGCAAACACCGGGGAGCTGTTTTTT.

V is TRBV29-1 and J is TRBJ2-7, with 7 nucleotides matching TRBD1. The CDR3 runs 13 residues. CDR1 and CDR2 from the germline V gene are SQVTM and ANQGSEA. J was trimmed by 1 base and V by 6 bases; bases with no gene match: 6. CDR3 bases: TGCAGCGTAGGGACAGCAAAGTCCTACGAGCAGTACTTC. Residues: CSVGTAKSYEQYF.

This rearrangement joins TRBV20-1 to TRBJ2-1, with 7 nucleotides matching TRBD2. CDR1 is DFQATT, CDR2 SNEGSKA, per germline (reference sequence). The CDR3 is 11 residues long. V gave up 6 bases and J gave up 4 bases; unmatched junction bases: 0. This CDR3 is CSAGRYNEQFF. The CDR3 nucleotides are TGCAGTGCCGGGAGGTACAATGAGCAGTTCTTC.

This chain joins TRBV12-3 or TRBV12-4 and TRBJ2-7; unclear D gene. V gave up 7 bases and J gave up 5 bases, with 15 bases separating them. The CDR3 length is 13 residues. This CDR3 reads CASMSSDRDEQYF. The CDR3 DNA reads TGTGCCAGCATGTCTTCCGATCGGGACGAGCAGTACTTC.

The rearrangement joins TRBV6-5 to TRBJ2-5, with TRBD2 as a possible D gene (6 bases). Germline V CDR1 and CDR2: MNHEY, SVGAGI. The V end was cut by 6 bases, the J end by 5 bases, with 19 bases between. The CDR3 has 15 amino acids. The CDR3 here is CASRTGGATGETQYF. CDR3 bases: TGTGCCAGCAGAACCGGGGGTGCTACGGGGGAGACCCAGTACTTC.

The chain uses TRBV29-1 and TRBJ2-7, with 11 bases that match TRBD1. Germline values: CDR1 SQVTM, CDR2 ANQGSEA. V trimming: 6 bases; J trimming: 0 bases; junction bases outside the gene matches: 1. The CDR3 runs 13 residues. DNA of the CDR3: TGCAGCGTGGGACAGGGGGACTCCTACGAGCAGTACTTC. Its protein product is CSVGQGDSYEQYF.

V is TRBV3-1 (or the pseudogene TRBV3-2) and J is TRBJ2-1; TRBD2 agrees at 10 bases. V trimming: 1 base; J trimming: 4 bases; junction bases outside the gene matches: 7. Germline assignment: CDR1 LGHDT and CDR2 YNNKEL (reference sequence). The length of the CDR3 is 17 residues. This CDR3 reads CASSQGASGRSYNEQFF. DNA for the CDR3: TGTGCCAGCAGCCAAGGAGCTAGCGGGAGATCTTACAATGAGCAGTTCTTC.

The rearrangement uses TRBV7-3 and TRBJ2-1, with 7 bases lining up with TRBD1. J was trimmed by 2 bases and V by 2 bases; bases with no gene match: 3. The CDR3 totals 15 residues. The germline CDR1 and CDR2 sequences are SGHTA and FQGTGA. DNA for the CDR3: TGTGCCAGCAGCTTATGGGACAGCACCTACAATGAGCAGTTCTTC. This encodes CASSLWDSTYNEQFF.

The gene calls are TRBV11-2 and TRBJ1-2; 7 positions match TRBD1. Germline V gives CDR1 SGHAT, CDR2 FQNNGV. The length of the CDR3 is 15 residues. The junction had 9 bases not matched to a gene; V was cut back by 0 bases and J by 8 bases. CDR3 loop: CASSLDSNRGYGYTF. DNA of the CDR3: TGTGCCAGCAGCTTAGATTCTAACAGGGGCTACGGCTACACCTTC.

The rearrangement uses TRBV28 and TRBJ2-3; the D gene is possibly TRBD1 (7 bases). V lost 6 bases to trimming and J lost 6 bases, with 19 bases between them. The CDR3 has 15 amino acids. Germline assignment: CDR1 MDHEN and CDR2 SYDVKM. CDR3 region: CASSSGGQYLDTQYF. In DNA, the CDR3 is TGTGCCAGCAGCTCCGGGGGACAGTATTTGGATACGCAGTATTTT.

The chain couples TRBV2 to TRBJ2-1; TRBD2 might be the D (5 bases). Per the germline V gene, CDR1 is SNHLY and CDR2 is FYNNEI. Between the trimmed V and J ends, which lost 3 bases and 8 bases, there was a span of 17 bases. The CDR3 runs 15 residues. Here the CDR3 DNA reads TGTGCCAGCAGTGATAGTTGGGTCCGGAGGTATGAGCAGTTCTTC. Its protein is CASSDSWVRRYEQFF.

The J gene is TRBJ2-1, the V gene TRBV19; 11 nucleotides align to TRBD2. The CDR3 extends over 15 amino acids. Trimming at V came to 6 bases and at J to 9 bases, leaving 10 bases not matched to a gene. Germline V gene sequence: CDR1 LNHDA, CDR2 SQIVND (reference sequence). The CDR3 spells CASSRTSGSEGEQFF. CDR3 nucleotides: TGTGCCAGTAGCCGCACTAGCGGGAGTGAGGGTGAGCAGTTCTTC.

The chain uses TRBV6-5 and TRBJ2-3; tentative D call: TRBD1 (5 bases). CDR1 and CDR2 (germline): MNHEY, SVGAGI. CDR3 length: 15 amino acids. V dropped 0 bases and J dropped 0 bases, with 7 bases sitting between them. CDR3 bases: TGTGCCAGCAGTTACTCCGACAGTAGCACAGATACGCAGTATTTT. Protein sequence: CASSYSDSSTDTQYF.

V gene TRBV7-9 combines with J gene TRBJ2-7; possible D gene TRBD1, 5 bases. The V gene's germline CDR1 is SEHNR and CDR2 FQNEAQ (reference sequence). The CDR3 totals 15 residues. V gave up 2 bases and J gave up 2 bases, with 13 bases separating them. The CDR3: CASSLMDIPTYEQYF. In DNA, the CDR3 is TGTGCCAGCAGCTTAATGGACATACCGACCTACGAGCAGTACTTC.

The rearrangement uses TRBV28 and TRBJ1-4, with 8 nucleotides matching TRBD1. V trimming: 3 bases; J trimming: 8 bases; junction bases outside the gene matches: 5. CDR1 and CDR2 from the germline V gene are MDHEN and SYDVKM. The CDR3 is made up of 14 amino acids. The CDR3 spells CASSFADRDEKLFF. The CDR3 nucleotides are TGTGCCAGCAGTTTTGCGGACAGGGACGAAAAACTGTTTTTT. Full variable domain (outside the CDR3, taken from reference TRBV28 and TRBJ1-4): DVKVTQSSRYLVKRTGEKVFLECVQDMDHENMFWYRQDPGLGLRLIYFSYDVKMKEKGDIPEGYSVSREKKERFSLILESASTNQTSMYLCASSFADRDEKLFFGSGTQLSVL.

The chain recombines TRBV9 with TRBJ2-6; 7 bases map to TRBD1. This CDR3 spans 19 amino acids. J was trimmed by 0 bases and V by 0 bases; bases with no gene match: 9. Germline V gives CDR1 SGDLS, CDR2 YYNGEE. The DNA of the CDR3 is TGTGCCAGCAGCGTAGAGGTGGACAGGCTCCGCTCTGGGGCCAACGTCCTGACTTTC. Translating gives CASSVEVDRLRSGANVLTF.

J is TRBJ1-6 and V is TRBV7-9, with TRBD1 identical over 7 bases. CDR1 and CDR2 from the germline V gene are SEHNR and FQNEAQ (reference sequence). Losses at the gene ends were 5 bases for V and 11 bases for J; bases not matched to a gene: 9. This CDR3 region has 14 residues. The CDR3 is CASSPQTGWTPLHF. The CDR3 bases are TGTGCCAGCAGCCCCCAGACAGGGTGGACACCCCTCCACTTT.

The chain joins TRBV9 to TRBJ1-1; D gene uncertain. V lost 0 bases and J lost 4, with 16 bases in between. Germline loops: CDR1 SGDLS, CDR2 YYNGEE. The CDR3 totals 16 residues. The DNA for the CDR3 is TGTGCCAGCAGCGTAGCGGATGCGGGGTTGGGCACTGAAGCTTTCTTT. Protein sequence: CASSVADAGLGTEAFF.

The chain recombines TRBV7-2 with TRBJ1-5; tentative D call: TRBD1 (6 bases). Germline values: CDR1 SGHTA, CDR2 FQGNSA. Trimming took off 1 base at V and 2 bases at J, with 12 bases between the two ends. The CDR3 is 16 residues long. CDR3 nucleotide sequence: TGTGCCAGCAGCTTAGAACAGGGTTGGGGCAATCAGCCCCAGCATTTT. Its protein product is CASSLEQGWGNQPQHF.

CDR3 loop: CASSDTGMRAGELFF. The CDR3 DNA reads as TGTGCCAGCAGTGACACCGGGATGAGGGCCGGGGAGCTGTTTTTT. The rearrangement uses TRBV3-1 (or the pseudogene TRBV3-2) and TRBJ2-2; a possible D gene is TRBD2 (5 bases). The CDR3 loop spans 15 amino acids. V dropped 6 bases and J dropped 6 bases, with 17 bases sitting between them. The germline gives CDR1 LGHDT, CDR2 YNNKEL (reference sequence).

The chain recombines TRBV29-1 with TRBJ2-5; 13 bases fit TRBD2. Germline CDR1 reads SQVTM; CDR2 reads ANQGSEA. The J segment lost 5 bases and the V segment lost 4 bases, leaving 4 bases of the junction unmatched. The length of the CDR3 is 14 residues. CDR3 region: CSVAGLAGEETQYF. The CDR3 DNA sequence: TGCAGCGTTGCCGGACTAGCGGGAGAGGAGACCCAGTACTTC.

Comment on this clone: Additional DNA sequences in this sample encode the identical CDR3. V and J are TRBV10-3 and TRBJ1-5, with a possible D match to TRBD1 (5 bases). V was pared by 6 bases and J by 5 bases, with 8 bases between. The CDR3 covers 12 residues. Germline CDR1 and CDR2: ENHRY and SYGVKD. The CDR3 protein is CAISGGDQPQHF. For the CDR3, the DNA is TGTGCCATCAGCGGAGGGGATCAGCCCCAGCATTTT.

The chain couples TRBV28 to TRBJ1-2; D possibly corresponds to TRBD1 (5 bases). Deletions cut 6 bases from V and 3 bases from J, with 14 bases between. In germline, CDR1 is MDHEN, CDR2 SYDVKM. This CDR3 contains 14 residues. The CDR3 DNA is TGTGCCAGCAGAACCCCCCAGGGCTACTATGGCTACACCTTC. Its translation: CASRTPQGYYGYTF.

CDR3 bases: TGTGCCAGCAGACAGGGATCGAGCTCCTATAATTCACCCCTCCACTTT. Translated: CASRQGSSSYNSPLHF. This rearrangement joins TRBV7-9 to TRBJ1-6; a weak D match, TRBD1 (6 bases). The CDR3 covers 16 residues. The V end was cut by 6 bases, the J end by 0 bases, with 12 bases between. CDR1 is SEHNR, CDR2 FQNEAQ, per germline (reference sequence). The full variable domain, completed using reference TRBV7-9 and TRBJ1-6, is DTGVSQNPRHKITKRGQNVTFRCDPISEHNRLYWYRQTLGQGPEFLTYFQNEAQLEKSRLLSDRFSAERPKGSFSTLEIQRTEQGDSAMYLCASRQGSSSYNSPLHFGNGTRLTVT.